This TCR beta chain was captured in a study of shared clonotypes between healthy human individuals. Study summary: The donor pool was made up of two women and three men aged 18 to 49. Plates per donor: three CD4 naive, three CD4 memory, two CD8 naive, one CD8 memory.

Clones were sequenced by immunoSEQ multiplex PCR, and TCRdb holds only the in-frame ones, with some missing. The table lists about 2,500,000 clones, over 85% of them singletons. V lost 5 bases and J 0 bases, leaving 12 bases between the germline ends. CDR3 length equals 15 residues. Germline V gene sequence: CDR1 SGHDT, CDR2 YYEEEE. What was sequenced was naive CD4+ T cells sorted from blood. Sample subset: CD45RA+ positively selected. This receptor was identified in a man aged 18 to 30 in good health. The chain couples TRBV5-6 to TRBJ1-5, with D hard to call. The CDR3 protein is CASSSSGPSNQPQHF. Here the CDR3 DNA reads TGTGCCAGCAGTTCAAGTGGACCTAGCAATCAGCCCCAGCATTTT.